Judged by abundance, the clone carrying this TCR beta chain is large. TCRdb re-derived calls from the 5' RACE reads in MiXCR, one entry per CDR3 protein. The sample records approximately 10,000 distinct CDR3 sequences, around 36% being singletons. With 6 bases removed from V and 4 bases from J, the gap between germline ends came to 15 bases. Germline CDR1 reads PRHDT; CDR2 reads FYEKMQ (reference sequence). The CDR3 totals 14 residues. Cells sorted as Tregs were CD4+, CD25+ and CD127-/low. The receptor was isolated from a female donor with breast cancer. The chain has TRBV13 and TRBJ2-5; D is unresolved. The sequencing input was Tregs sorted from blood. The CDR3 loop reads CASRRRVLGETQYF. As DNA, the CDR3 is TGTGCCAGCAGACGACGGGTTTTAGGAGAGACCCAGTACTTC.